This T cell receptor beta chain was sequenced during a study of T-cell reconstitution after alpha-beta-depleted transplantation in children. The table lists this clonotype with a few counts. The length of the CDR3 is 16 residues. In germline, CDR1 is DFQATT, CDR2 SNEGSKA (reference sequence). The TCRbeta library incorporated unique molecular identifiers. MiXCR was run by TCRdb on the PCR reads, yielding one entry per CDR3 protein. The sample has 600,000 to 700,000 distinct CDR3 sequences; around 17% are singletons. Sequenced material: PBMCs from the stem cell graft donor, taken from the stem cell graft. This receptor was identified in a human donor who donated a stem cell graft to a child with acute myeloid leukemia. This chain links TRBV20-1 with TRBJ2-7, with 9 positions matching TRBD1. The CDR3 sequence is CSVPSVPGQGPYEQYF. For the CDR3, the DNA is TGCAGCGTTCCTTCAGTACCGGGACAGGGCCCCTACGAGCAGTACTTC.